The T cell receptor (beta chain) described here comes from a study of blood T cell repertoires in COVID-19. The CDR3 totals 11 residues. CDR1 is KGHSH and CDR2 is LQKENI in the germline V gene. Trimming shortened V by 4 bases and J by 4 bases, and 5 bases separated the two germline ends. Assay: immunoSEQ multiplex PCR; the TCRdb copy retains only in-frame clones and omits some. The sample yields 70,000 to 90,000 clones, roughly 80% seen once. This clone is a singleton in its sample. This receptor was taken from a human donor in a cohort sampled during active COVID-19. Sequencing input: peripheral blood. This chain connects TRBV18 to TRBJ2-7; D call uncertain. This chain's CDR3 is CASSRGYEQYF. The DNA of the CDR3 is TGTGCCAGCTCACGCGGATACGAGCAGTACTTC.